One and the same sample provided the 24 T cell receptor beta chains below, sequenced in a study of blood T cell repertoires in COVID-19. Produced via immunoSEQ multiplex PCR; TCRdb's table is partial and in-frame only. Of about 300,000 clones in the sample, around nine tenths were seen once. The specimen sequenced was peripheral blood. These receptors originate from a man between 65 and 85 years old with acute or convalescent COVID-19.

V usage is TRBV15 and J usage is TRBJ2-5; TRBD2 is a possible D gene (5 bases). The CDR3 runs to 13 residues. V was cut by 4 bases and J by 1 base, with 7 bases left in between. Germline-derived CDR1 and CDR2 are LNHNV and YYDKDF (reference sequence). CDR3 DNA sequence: TGTGCCACCAGCAACAGCGGCCAAGAGACCCAGTACTTC. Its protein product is CATSNSGQETQYF.

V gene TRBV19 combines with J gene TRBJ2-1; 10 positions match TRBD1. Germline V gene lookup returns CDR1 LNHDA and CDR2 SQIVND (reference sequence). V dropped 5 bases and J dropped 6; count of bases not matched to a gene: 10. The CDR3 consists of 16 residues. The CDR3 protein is CASSPVPRDRGNEQFF. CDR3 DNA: TGTGCCAGTAGTCCCGTTCCCCGGGACAGGGGCAATGAGCAGTTCTTC.

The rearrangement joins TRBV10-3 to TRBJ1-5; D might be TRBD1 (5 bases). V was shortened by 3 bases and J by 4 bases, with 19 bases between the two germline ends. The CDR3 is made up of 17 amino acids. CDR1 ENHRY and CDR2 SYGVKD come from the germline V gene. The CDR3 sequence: CAISDQQRDGGNQPQHF. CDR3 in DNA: TGTGCCATCAGTGACCAACAGCGGGACGGCGGTAATCAGCCCCAGCATTTT.

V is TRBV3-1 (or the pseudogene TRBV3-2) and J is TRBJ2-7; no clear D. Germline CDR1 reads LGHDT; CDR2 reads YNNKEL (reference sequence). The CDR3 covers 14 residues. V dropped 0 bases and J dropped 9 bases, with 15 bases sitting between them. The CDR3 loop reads CASSQDRPSAPQYF. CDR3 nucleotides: TGTGCCAGCAGCCAAGATCGCCCCTCAGCGCCGCAGTACTTC.

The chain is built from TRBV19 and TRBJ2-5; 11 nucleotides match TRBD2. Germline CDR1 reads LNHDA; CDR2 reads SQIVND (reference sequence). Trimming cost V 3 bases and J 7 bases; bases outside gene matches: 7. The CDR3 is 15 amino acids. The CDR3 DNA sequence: TGTGCCAGTAGTATCGGCCTAGCGGGGGGAAGGACCCAGTACTTC. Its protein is CASSIGLAGGRTQYF.

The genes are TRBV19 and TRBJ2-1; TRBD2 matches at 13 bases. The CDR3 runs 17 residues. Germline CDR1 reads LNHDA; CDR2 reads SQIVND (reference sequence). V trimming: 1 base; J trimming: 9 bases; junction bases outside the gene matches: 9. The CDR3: CASSIGPLTSGRGEQFF. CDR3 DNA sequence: TGTGCCAGTAGTATAGGGCCGCTCACTAGCGGGAGGGGTGAGCAGTTCTTC. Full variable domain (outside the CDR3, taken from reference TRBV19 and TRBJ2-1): DGGITQSPKYLFRKEGQNVTLSCEQNLNHDAMYWYRQDPGQGLRLIYYSQIVNDFQKGDIAEGYSVSREKKESFPLTVTSAQKNPTAFYLCASSIGPLTSGRGEQFFGPGTRLTVL.

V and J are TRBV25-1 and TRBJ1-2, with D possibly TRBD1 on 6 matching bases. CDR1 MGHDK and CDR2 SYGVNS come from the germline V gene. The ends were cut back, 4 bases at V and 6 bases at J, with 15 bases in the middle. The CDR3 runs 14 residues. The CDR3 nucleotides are TGTGCCAGCAGTGTCCAGGGGTTTGGTGATGGCTACACCTTC. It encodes CASSVQGFGDGYTF.

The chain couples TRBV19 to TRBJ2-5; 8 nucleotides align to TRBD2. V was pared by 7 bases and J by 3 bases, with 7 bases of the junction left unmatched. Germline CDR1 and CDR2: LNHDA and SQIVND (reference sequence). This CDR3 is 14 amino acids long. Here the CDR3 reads CASMPAGEEETQYF. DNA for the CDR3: TGTGCCAGTATGCCAGCGGGAGAGGAAGAGACCCAGTACTTC.

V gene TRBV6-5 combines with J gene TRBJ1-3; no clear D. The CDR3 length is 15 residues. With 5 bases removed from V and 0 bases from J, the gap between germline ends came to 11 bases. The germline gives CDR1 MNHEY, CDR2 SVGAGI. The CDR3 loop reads CASSLQHSSGNTIYF. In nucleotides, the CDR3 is TGTGCCAGCAGTCTACAGCACTCCTCTGGAAACACCATATATTTT.

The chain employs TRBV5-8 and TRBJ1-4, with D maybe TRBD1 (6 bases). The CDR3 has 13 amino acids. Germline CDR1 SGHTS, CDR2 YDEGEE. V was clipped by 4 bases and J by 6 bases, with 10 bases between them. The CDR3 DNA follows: TGTGCCAGCAGCGTCGACAGGCATGAAAAACTGTTTTTT. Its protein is CASSVDRHEKLFF.

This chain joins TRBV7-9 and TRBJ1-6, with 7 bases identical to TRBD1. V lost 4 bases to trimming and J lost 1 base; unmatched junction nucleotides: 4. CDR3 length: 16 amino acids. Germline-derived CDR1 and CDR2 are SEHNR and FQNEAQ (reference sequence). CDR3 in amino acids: CASSSQTGSYNSPLHF. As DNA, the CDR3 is TGTGCCAGCAGCTCGCAGACAGGGTCCTATAATTCACCCCTCCACTTT. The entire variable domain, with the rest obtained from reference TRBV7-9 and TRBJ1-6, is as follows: DTGVSQNPRHKITKRGQNVTFRCDPISEHNRLYWYRQTLGQGPEFLTYFQNEAQLEKSRLLSDRFSAERPKGSFSTLEIQRTEQGDSAMYLCASSSQTGSYNSPLHFGNGTRLTVT.

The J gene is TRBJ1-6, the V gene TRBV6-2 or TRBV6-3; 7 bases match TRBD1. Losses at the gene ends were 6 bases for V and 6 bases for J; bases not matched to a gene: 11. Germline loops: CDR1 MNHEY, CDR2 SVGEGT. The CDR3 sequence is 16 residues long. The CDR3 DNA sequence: TGTGCCAGCAGCCGACGGACAAACAGGGGTAATTCACCCCTCCACTTT. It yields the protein CASSRRTNRGNSPLHF.

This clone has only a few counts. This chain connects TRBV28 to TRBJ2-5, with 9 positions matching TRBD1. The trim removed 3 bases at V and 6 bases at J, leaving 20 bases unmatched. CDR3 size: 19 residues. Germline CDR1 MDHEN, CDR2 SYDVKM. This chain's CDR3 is CASSFPHQNSGQGRKTQYF. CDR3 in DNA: TGTGCCAGCAGTTTTCCACATCAAAACTCCGGACAGGGGCGAAAGACCCAGTACTTC.

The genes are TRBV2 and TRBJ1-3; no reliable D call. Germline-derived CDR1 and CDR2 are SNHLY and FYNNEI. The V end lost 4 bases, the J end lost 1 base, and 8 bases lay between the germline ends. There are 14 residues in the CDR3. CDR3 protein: CASSGGSSGNTIYF. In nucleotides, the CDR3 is TGTGCCAGCAGTGGTGGGAGTTCTGGAAACACCATATATTTT.

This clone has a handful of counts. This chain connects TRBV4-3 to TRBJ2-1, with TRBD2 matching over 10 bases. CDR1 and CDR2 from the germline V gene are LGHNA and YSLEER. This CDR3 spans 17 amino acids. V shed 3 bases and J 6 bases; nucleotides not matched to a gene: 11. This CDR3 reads CASSQGSAQRGGNEQFF. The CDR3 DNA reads TGCGCCAGCAGCCAGGGGTCGGCTCAGCGGGGGGGCAATGAGCAGTTCTTC.

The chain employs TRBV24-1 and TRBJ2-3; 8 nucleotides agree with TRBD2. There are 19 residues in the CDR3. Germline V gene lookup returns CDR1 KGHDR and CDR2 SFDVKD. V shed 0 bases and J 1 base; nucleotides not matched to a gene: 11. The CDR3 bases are TGTGCCACCAGTGATTTGACGGGACTAGGGGCGGGAGGCACAGATACGCAGTATTTT. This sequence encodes CATSDLTGLGAGGTDTQYF.

The CDR3 sequence: CASRGTGGEAFF. Here the CDR3 DNA reads TGTGCCAGCCGAGGGACAGGGGGCGAAGCTTTCTTT. The chain uses TRBV2 and TRBJ1-1; TRBD1 matches at 12 bases. The CDR3 has 12 residues. Per germline, CDR1 SNHLY and CDR2 FYNNEI. J was trimmed by 8 bases and V by 8 bases; bases with no gene match: 3.

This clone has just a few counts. DNA of the CDR3: TGTGCCAGCAGCTTCACTAGCGGGTACGAGCAGTACTTC. Amino acid sequence: CASSFTSGYEQYF. The chain has TRBV7-2 and TRBJ2-7; 9 positions agree with TRBD2. The length of the CDR3 is 13 residues. Germline V gene data show CDR1 as SGHTA and CDR2 as FQGNSA. With V trimmed by 3 bases and J by 4 bases, 1 base remained unmatched.

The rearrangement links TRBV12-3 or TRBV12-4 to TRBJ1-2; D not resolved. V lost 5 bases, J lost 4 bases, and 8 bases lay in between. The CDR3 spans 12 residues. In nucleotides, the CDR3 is TGTGCCAGCAGTCCCCGGAGCTATGGCTACACCTTC. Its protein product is CASSPRSYGYTF.

As DNA, the CDR3 is TGTGCCAGTAGTATAGTTCCAATCAGGATATCGGGAGAAGCTTTCTTT. This codes for CASSIVPIRISGEAFF. V usage is TRBV19 and J usage is TRBJ1-1; D not certain. The germline V gene encodes CDR1 LNHDA and CDR2 SQIVND (reference sequence). This CDR3 is built from 16 residues. V shed 1 base and J shed 8 bases, with 20 bases lying between them.

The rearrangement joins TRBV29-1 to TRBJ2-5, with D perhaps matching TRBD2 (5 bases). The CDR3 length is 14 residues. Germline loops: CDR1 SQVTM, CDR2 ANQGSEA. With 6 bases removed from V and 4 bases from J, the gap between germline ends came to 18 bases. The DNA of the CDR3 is TGCAGCGTGATAAGACCCATCGAGGGAGAGACCCAGTACTTC. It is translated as CSVIRPIEGETQYF.

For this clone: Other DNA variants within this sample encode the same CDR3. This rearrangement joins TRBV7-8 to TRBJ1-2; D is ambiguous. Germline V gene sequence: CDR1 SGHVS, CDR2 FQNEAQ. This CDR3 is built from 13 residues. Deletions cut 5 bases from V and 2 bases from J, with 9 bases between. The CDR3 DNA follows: TGTGCCAGCAGCCCAGACAAGAACTATGGCTACACCTTC. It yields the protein CASSPDKNYGYTF.

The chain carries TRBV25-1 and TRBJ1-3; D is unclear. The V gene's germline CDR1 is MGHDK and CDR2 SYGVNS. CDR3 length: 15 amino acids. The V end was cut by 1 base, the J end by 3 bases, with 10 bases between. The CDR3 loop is CASSEFGVFGNTIYF. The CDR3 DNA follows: TGTGCCAGCAGTGAATTTGGAGTGTTTGGAAACACCATATATTTT.

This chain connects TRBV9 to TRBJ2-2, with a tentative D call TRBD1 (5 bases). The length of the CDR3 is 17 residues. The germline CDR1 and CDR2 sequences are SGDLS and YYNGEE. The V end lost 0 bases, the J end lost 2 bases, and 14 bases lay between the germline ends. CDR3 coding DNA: TGTGCCAGCAGCGTAGCTGGCTGGGGCGGAAACACCGGGGAGCTGTTTTTT. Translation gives CASSVAGWGGNTGELFF.